A selection of T cell receptor beta chains follows, all from one sample in a study of blood T cell repertoires in COVID-19. Assay used: immunoSEQ multiplex PCR; TCRdb lists only in-frame clones, some missing. The sample includes approximately 88,000 clones, just over 90% of them seen just once. The sequenced material came from peripheral blood. The receptors originated from a woman aged 45-65 years in a cohort sampled during active COVID-19. The CDR3 runs from the conserved cysteine through the conserved F or W. The D gene is left open where the match is weak. A clone size is listed for some rows: how often the clone was seen (once, few, many), or a class if it is expanded.

clone_size	v_call	d_call	j_call	cdr3_aa	cdr3_nt
few	TRBV18	TRBD1	TRBJ2-7	CASSPKGARYEQYF	TGTGCCAGCTCACCCAAGGGGGCCAGATACGAGCAGTACTTC
once	TRBV7-8	.	TRBJ1-1	CASSTGSALNTEAFF	TGTGCCAGTAGCACAGGGTCGGCGCTGAACACTGAAGCTTTCTTT
.	TRBV5-8	.	TRBJ2-1	CASSPVGLGRGEQFF	TGTGCCAGCAGCCCGGTGGGATTGGGCAGGGGTGAGCAGTTCTTC
once	TRBV9	TRBD1	TRBJ2-7	CASSKWTGGIDEQYF	TGTGCCAGCAGCAAGTGGACAGGGGGCATCGACGAGCAGTACTTC
.	TRBV5-1	.	TRBJ1-4	CASRPGGTNEKLFF	TGCGCCAGCCGGCCCGGGGGTACTAATGAAAAACTGTTTTTT
.	TRBV12-3/TRBV12-4	.	TRBJ2-1	CASSPGTWDEQFF	TGTGCCAGCAGTCCCGGGACTTGGGATGAGCAGTTCTTC
.	TRBV2	TRBD2	TRBJ2-1	CASSFATGLAGAPSHNEQFF	TGTGCCAGCAGTTTCGCAACGGGACTAGCGGGAGCCCCCTCCCACAATGAGCAGTTCTTC
.	TRBV7-6	TRBD1	TRBJ1-6	CASSSEDRGNNSPLHF	TGTGCCAGCAGTTCCGAGGACAGGGGTAATAATTCACCCCTCCACTTT
.	TRBV10-3	.	TRBJ2-7	CATRHLVSYEQYF	TGTGCCACCAGACACCTTGTATCCTACGAGCAGTACTTC
.	TRBV29-1	.	TRBJ2-5	CSVATGTHRGTQYF	TGCAGCGTTGCAACCGGGACTCATAGAGGGACCCAGTACTTC
.	TRBV30	TRBD1	TRBJ1-4	CAWSVGQGEKLFF	TGTGCCTGGAGTGTAGGACAGGGAGAAAAACTGTTTTTT
once	TRBV6-1	TRBD1	TRBJ1-2	CASSEWDRGDGYTF	TGTGCCAGCAGTGAATGGGACAGGGGCGATGGCTACACCTTC
.	TRBV4-2	.	TRBJ2-2	CASSPQEGGELFF	TGTGCCAGCAGCCCTCAGGAGGGGGGGGAGCTGTTTTTT
.	TRBV11-2	TRBD1	TRBJ1-2	CASSRQGAGYGYTF	TGTGCCAGCAGCCGACAGGGGGCGGGCTATGGCTACACCTTC
.	TRBV6-1	.	TRBJ1-1	CASSEWGRGVAEAFF	TGTGCCAGCAGTGAATGGGGCAGGGGCGTCGCTGAAGCTTTCTTT
.	TRBV18	TRBD1	TRBJ1-1	CASSPPPTGSMAEAFF	TGTGCCAGCTCACCACCGCCGACAGGGTCGATGGCTGAAGCTTTCTTT
.	TRBV30	.	TRBJ2-5	CAWNPGVPRAETQYF	TGTGCCTGGAACCCCGGGGTTCCGAGGGCAGAGACCCAGTACTTC
.	TRBV7-2	.	TRBJ2-3	CASSPGTDTQYF	TGTGCCAGCAGCCCCGGCACAGATACGCAGTATTTT
.	TRBV6-6	TRBD2	TRBJ2-3	CASRGTSGRGTDTQYF	TGTGCCAGCAGGGGGACTAGCGGGAGAGGCACAGATACGCAGTATTTT
.	TRBV11-2	.	TRBJ2-5	CASSLYIGRGTQYF	TGTGCCAGCAGCTTATATATAGGGCGGGGGACCCAGTACTTC
.	TRBV3-1/TRBV3-2	.	TRBJ1-2	CASSIPGGYGYTF	TGTGCCAGCAGTATCCCGGGGGGCTATGGCTACACCTTC
.	TRBV3-1/TRBV3-2	.	TRBJ1-5	CASSQGQAGNQPQHF	TGTGCCAGCAGCCAAGGGCAGGCTGGCAATCAGCCCCAGCATTTT
.	TRBV12-3/TRBV12-4	.	TRBJ2-7	CASSLGTEQYF	TGTGCCAGCAGTCTGGGGACTGAGCAGTACTTC
.	TRBV19	TRBD2	TRBJ2-3	CASSPTGGPDTQYF	TGTGCCAGTTCCCCAACGGGAGGCCCAGATACGCAGTATTTT
.	TRBV5-1	TRBD1	TRBJ2-3	CASSHGQGADTQYF	TGCGCCAGCAGCCACGGACAGGGCGCAGATACGCAGTATTTT
few	TRBV28	TRBD1	TRBJ1-5	CASSRPGQGNQPQHF	TGTGCCAGCAGTAGGCCGGGACAGGGGAATCAGCCCCAGCATTTT
.	TRBV7-8	.	TRBJ2-7	CASSSLRGVQKHYEQYF	TGTGCCAGCAGTTCCCTCAGGGGAGTTCAGAAACATTACGAGCAGTACTTC
.	TRBV5-8	TRBD1	TRBJ2-3	CASSKRQGMADTQYF	TGTGCCAGCAGCAAACGACAGGGGATGGCAGATACGCAGTATTTT
once	TRBV28	.	TRBJ1-4	CASSLDPGFRLRRTNEKLFF	TGTGCCAGCAGTTTAGATCCGGGGTTTAGACTCCGAAGAACTAATGAAAAACTGTTTTTT
.	TRBV15	.	TRBJ2-1	CATSQQSSYNEQFF	TGTGCCACCAGCCAACAGAGCTCCTACAATGAGCAGTTCTTC
.	TRBV11-2	TRBD2	TRBJ2-1	CASSLLAGEYNEQFF	TGTGCCAGCAGCTTACTAGCGGGAGAGTACAATGAGCAGTTCTTC
.	TRBV14	.	TRBJ2-2	CASSQNQVGELFF	TGTGCCAGCAGCCAAAACCAGGTCGGGGAGCTGTTTTTT
.	TRBV27	TRBD2	TRBJ2-3	CASSFLTSGGDTQYF	TGTGCCAGCAGTTTTCTGACTAGCGGGGGAGATACGCAGTATTTT
.	TRBV6-2/TRBV6-3	.	TRBJ1-4	CASSFPDTRRGPNEKLFF	TGTGCCAGCAGTTTCCCCGACACCCGGCGGGGGCCGAATGAAAAACTGTTTTTT
.	TRBV4-2	TRBD2	TRBJ2-2	CASSQGISGAPGGELFF	TGTGCCAGCAGCCAAGGGATTAGCGGGGCCCCGGGAGGGGAGCTGTTTTTT
few	TRBV5-1	TRBD2	TRBJ2-1	CASSPVGTSGGDSYNEQFF	TGCGCCAGCAGCCCCGTCGGGACTAGCGGGGGGGACTCCTACAATGAGCAGTTCTTC